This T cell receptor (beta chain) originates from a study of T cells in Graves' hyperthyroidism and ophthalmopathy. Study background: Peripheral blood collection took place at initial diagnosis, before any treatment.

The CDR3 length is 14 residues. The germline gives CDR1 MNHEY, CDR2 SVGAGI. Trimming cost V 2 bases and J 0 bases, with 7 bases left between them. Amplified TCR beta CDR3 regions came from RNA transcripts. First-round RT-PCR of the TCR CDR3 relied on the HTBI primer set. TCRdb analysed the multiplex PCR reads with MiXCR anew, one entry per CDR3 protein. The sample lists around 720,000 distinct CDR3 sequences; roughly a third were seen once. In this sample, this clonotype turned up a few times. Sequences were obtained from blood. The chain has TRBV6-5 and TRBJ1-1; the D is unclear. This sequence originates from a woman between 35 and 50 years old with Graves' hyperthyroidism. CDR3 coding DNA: TGTGCCAGCAGTTACCTTGGGTTGAACACTGAAGCTTTCTTT. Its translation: CASSYLGLNTEAFF.